This T cell receptor (beta chain) was profiled in a study of CD8+ T cells in alopecia areata. Study outcomes and limitations: Higher clonality than in normal scalp was seen in lesional scalp, especially alopecia totalis/universalis. Sequencing of scalp samples also includes resident alphabeta T cells from normal skin.

Individuals with alopecia areata gave both lesional scalp punch biopsies and peripheral blood for collection. Both CD4+ and CD8+ T cells were separated by sorting PBMCs. Trimming stripped 2 bases from V and 0 bases from J, with 16 bases between. There are 17 residues in the CDR3. CDR1 is GTSNPN and CDR2 is SVGIG in the germline V gene (reference sequence). Of note for this clone: Its specificity is unknown.

Reverse transcription of extracted RNA yielded cDNA, which provided the sequencing template. The assay was immunoSEQ multiplex PCR, and TCRdb's table has in-frame clones only and misses some. The sample lists more than 95,000 clones, 47% occurring once. The rearrangement links TRBV30 to TRBJ2-2; tentatively, D is TRBD2 (6 bases). Sequencing was done on a sample of NKG2D-low CD8+ T cells sorted from blood. The source of this sequence is a human donor with alopecia areata. Here the CDR3 DNA reads TGTGCCTGGAGTTTAGTAGCGGCCTCCGCGAACACCGGGGAGCTGTTTTTT. The encoded protein is CAWSLVAASANTGELFF.